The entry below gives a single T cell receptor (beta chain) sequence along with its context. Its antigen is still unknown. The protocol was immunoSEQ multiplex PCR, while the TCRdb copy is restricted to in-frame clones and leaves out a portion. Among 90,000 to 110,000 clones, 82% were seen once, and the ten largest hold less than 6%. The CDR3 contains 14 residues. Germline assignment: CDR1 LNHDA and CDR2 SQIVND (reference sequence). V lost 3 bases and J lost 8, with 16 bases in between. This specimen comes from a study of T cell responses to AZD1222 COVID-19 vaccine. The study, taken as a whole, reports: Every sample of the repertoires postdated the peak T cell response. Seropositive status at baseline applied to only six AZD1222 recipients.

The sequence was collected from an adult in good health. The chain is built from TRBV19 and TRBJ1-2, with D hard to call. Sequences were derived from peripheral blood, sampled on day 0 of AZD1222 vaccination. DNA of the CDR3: TGTGCCAGTAGTATTCCCGGAGGGTCTCGAGGCTACACCTTC. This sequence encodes CASSIPGGSRGYTF.